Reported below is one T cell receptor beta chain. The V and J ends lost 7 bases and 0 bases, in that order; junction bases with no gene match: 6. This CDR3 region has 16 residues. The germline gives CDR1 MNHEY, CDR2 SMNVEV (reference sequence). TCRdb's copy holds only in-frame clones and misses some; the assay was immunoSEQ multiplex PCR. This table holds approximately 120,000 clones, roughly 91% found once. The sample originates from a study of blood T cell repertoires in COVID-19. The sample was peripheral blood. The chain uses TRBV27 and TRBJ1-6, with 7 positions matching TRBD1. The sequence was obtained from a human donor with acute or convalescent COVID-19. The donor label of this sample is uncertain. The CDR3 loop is CASTKTGSSYNSPLHF. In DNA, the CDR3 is TGTGCCAGCACCAAGACAGGGAGCTCCTATAATTCACCCCTCCACTTT.